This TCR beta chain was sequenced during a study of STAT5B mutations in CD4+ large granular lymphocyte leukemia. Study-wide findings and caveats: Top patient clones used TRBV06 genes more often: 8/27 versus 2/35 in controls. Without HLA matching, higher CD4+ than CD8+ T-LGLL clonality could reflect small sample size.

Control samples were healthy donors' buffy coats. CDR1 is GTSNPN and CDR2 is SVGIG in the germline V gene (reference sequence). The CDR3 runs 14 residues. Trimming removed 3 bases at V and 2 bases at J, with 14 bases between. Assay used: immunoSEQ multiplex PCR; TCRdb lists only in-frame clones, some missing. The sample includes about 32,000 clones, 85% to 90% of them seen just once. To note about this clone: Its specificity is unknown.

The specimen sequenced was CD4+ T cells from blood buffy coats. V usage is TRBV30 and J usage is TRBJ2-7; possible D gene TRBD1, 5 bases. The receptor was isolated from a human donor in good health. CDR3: CAWSSLGHTYEQYF. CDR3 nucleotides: TGTGCCTGGAGCTCATTGGGGCATACCTACGAGCAGTACTTC.